What follows are 28 T cell receptor beta chains derived from one specimen sequenced in a study of post-analysis software for immune sequencing data. TCR beta libraries were prepared from cDNA with unique molecular identifiers. Each CDR3 protein gets one entry after TCRdb re-called the PCR reads with MiXCR. The data contain 350,000 to 450,000 distinct CDR3 sequences, approximately 39% of them singletons. Study-wide findings and caveats: Compared with controls, patients had more of about 5 TRBV segments, including TRBV5-6, TRBV5-1 and TRBV20-1.

These receptors have no known antigen. The sequencing sample was made of blood. The receptors here all came from a girl aged 2 to 10 with multiple sclerosis.

A few counts support this clonotype. The chain employs TRBV3-1 and TRBJ2-5; no definite D call. The CDR3 loop spans 15 amino acids. V was trimmed by 1 base and J by 10 bases, leaving 19 bases between them. CDR1 and CDR2 (germline): LGHDT, YNNKEL (reference sequence). As DNA, the CDR3 is TGTGCCAGCAGCCAAGGACGACCCCAGACTGTACACCAGTACTTC. As protein: CASSQGRPQTVHQYF.

This clonotype was counted only a few times. The chain employs TRBV5-1 and TRBJ2-1; D uncertain. Trimming took off 4 bases at V and 4 bases at J, with 15 bases between the two ends. The CDR3 is made up of 15 amino acids. Per germline, CDR1 SGHRS and CDR2 YFSETQ. The CDR3 protein is CASSTRVTMYNEQFF. For the CDR3, the DNA is TGCGCCAGCAGCACCCGGGTCACCATGTACAATGAGCAGTTCTTC.

This clonotype has just a few counts. The genes are TRBV10-3 and TRBJ2-7; D tentatively fits TRBD1 or TRBD2 (5 bases each). Deletions cut 0 bases from V and 6 bases from J, with 12 bases between. The CDR3 sequence is 14 residues long. Germline values: CDR1 ENHRY, CDR2 SYGVKD. In nucleotides, the CDR3 is TGTGCCATCAGTGAGTCGGTCCTGGGACCCGAGCAGTACTTC. It yields the protein CAISESVLGPEQYF.

This clonotype was counted a few times. This rearrangement joins TRBV5-1 to TRBJ1-4, with 10 bases lining up with TRBD1. Per germline, CDR1 SGHRS and CDR2 YFSETQ. The length of the CDR3 is 15 residues. V lost 3 bases to trimming and J lost 6 bases; unmatched junction nucleotides: 5. Written as DNA, the CDR3 is TGCGCCAGCAGCTCAACTGGGACAGGGGATGAAAAACTGTTTTTT. Protein product: CASSSTGTGDEKLFF.

This chain connects TRBV29-1 to TRBJ1-1; 8 positions match TRBD1. The V and J ends lost 7 bases and 3 bases, in that order; junction bases with no gene match: 7. Germline V gene data show CDR1 as SQVTM and CDR2 as ANQGSEA. The CDR3 spans 13 residues. CDR3 loop: CSAQTGADTEAFF. CDR3 coding DNA: TGCAGCGCACAGACAGGGGCGGACACTGAAGCTTTCTTT. Full variable domain (missing parts from reference TRBV29-1 and TRBJ1-1): SAVISQKPSRDICQRGTSLTIQCQVDSQVTMMFWYRQQPGQSLTLIATANQGSEATYESGFVIDKFPISRPNLTFSTLTVSNMSPEDSSIYLCSAQTGADTEAFFGQGTRLTVV.

This clonotype has a handful of counts. V is TRBV6-2 or TRBV6-3 and J is TRBJ2-1; TRBD2 matches 15 bases. This CDR3 is 20 amino acids long. Germline V gene data show CDR1 as MNHEY and CDR2 as SVGEGT. Germline trimming cut 6 bases from V and 2 bases from J; bases unmatched to any gene: 14. CDR3 in DNA: TGTGCCAGCAGACGAAGTAATCCGGGACTAGCGGGAGGCCCCTACAATGAGCAGTTCTTC. Its translation: CASRRSNPGLAGGPYNEQFF.

This chain connects TRBV12-5 to TRBJ1-2; TRBD1 matches at 10 bases. Germline V CDR1 and CDR2: LGHNT, FRNRAP. The CDR3 consists of 17 residues. V lost 4 bases to trimming and J lost 4 bases; unmatched junction nucleotides: 12. The CDR3 DNA sequence: TGTGCTAGTGGTTCCTCGGACAGGGGGATAACCCCCTATGGCTACACCTTC. It translates to CASGSSDRGITPYGYTF.

As regards this clonotype: This likely comes from a read error, as the CDR3 has no conserved phenylalanine or tryptophan at its end. The chain is built from TRBV3-1 and TRBJ2-1, with 8 bases that match TRBD2. J lost 0 bases, V lost 0 bases, and 10 bases had no gene match. CDR3 length equals 19 residues. Germline CDR1 is LGHDT and CDR2 is YNNKEL (reference sequence). Here the CDR3 reads CASSQEWGTLAGSYNEQFV. CDR3 coding DNA: TGTGCCAGCAGCCAAGAATGGGGTACCCTAGCGGGCTCCTACAATGAGCAGTTCGTC.

The V gene is TRBV4-1, the J gene TRBJ2-3; 9 nucleotides align to TRBD2. Germline-derived CDR1 and CDR2 are MGHRA and YSYEKL. The CDR3 extends over 16 amino acids. The ends lost 3 bases at V and 3 bases at J; junction bases unmatched: 7. Written as DNA, the CDR3 is TGCGCCAGCAGCCACCCGGGGCTAGCGGGAACAGATACGCAGTATTTT. It yields the protein CASSHPGLAGTDTQYF.

Only a few counts were recorded for this clonotype. V and J are TRBV18 and TRBJ1-2; tentative D call: TRBD1 (6 bases). Between the trimmed V and J ends, which lost 3 bases and 5 bases, there was a span of 13 bases. Germline V gene data show CDR1 as KGHSH and CDR2 as LQKENI. The CDR3 runs 14 residues. In DNA form, the CDR3 reads TGTGCCAGCTCACCCAGGACAGAGCCTTATGGCTACACCTTC. Residues: CASSPRTEPYGYTF.

The chain joins TRBV24-1 to TRBJ2-3; D gene ambiguous. CDR1 is KGHDR, CDR2 SFDVKD, per germline. This CDR3 is 11 amino acids long. The ends were cut back, 5 bases at V and 6 bases at J, with 5 bases in the middle. The CDR3 reads CATSAADTQYF. The CDR3 nucleotides are TGTGCCACCAGTGCAGCGGATACGCAGTATTTT.

J is TRBJ2-5 and V is TRBV7-8, with no clear D. CDR3 size: 16 residues. Trimming left V 6 bases short and J 1 base short, with 18 bases between. CDR1 SGHVS and CDR2 FQNEAQ come from the germline V gene. The CDR3 loop is CASRLHPLSAQETQYF. In DNA, the CDR3 is TGTGCCAGCAGACTCCATCCTCTCTCGGCCCAAGAGACCCAGTACTTC.

V usage is TRBV2 and J usage is TRBJ1-2; 7 bases map to TRBD1. From germline, CDR1 is SNHLY and CDR2 FYNNEI. With V trimmed by 8 bases and J by 3 bases, 9 bases remained unmatched. The CDR3 loop spans 14 amino acids. CDR3 protein: CASLPVGQYYGYTF. In DNA form, the CDR3 reads TGTGCCAGCCTTCCCGTGGGACAGTACTATGGCTACACCTTC.

This clonotype was picked up a small number of times. The rearrangement links TRBV9 to TRBJ2-1; 9 bases match TRBD2. This CDR3 spans 16 amino acids. Germline-derived CDR1 and CDR2 are SGDLS and YYNGEE. V dropped 4 bases and J dropped 3; count of bases not matched to a gene: 8. The CDR3 loop reads CASSPRSGSSYNEQFF. CDR3 in DNA: TGTGCCAGCAGCCCCCGTAGCGGGAGTAGCTACAATGAGCAGTTCTTC.

This clonotype was seen ten or more times. This chain links TRBV20-1 with TRBJ2-1; 15 bases are shared with TRBD2. J was trimmed by 4 bases and V by 6 bases; bases with no gene match: 7. Germline CDR1 is DFQATT and CDR2 is SNEGSKA (reference sequence). The CDR3 is made up of 16 amino acids. The CDR3 DNA reads as TGCAGTGCCCGTGGACTAGCGGGAGGGCCATACAATGAGCAGTTCTTC. This gives the protein CSARGLAGGPYNEQFF.

The V gene is TRBV4-1, the J gene TRBJ1-1, with 9 bases identical to TRBD1. Germline V gives CDR1 MGHRA, CDR2 YSYEKL. V shed 8 bases, J shed 5 bases, and the junction held 6 bases outside the gene matches. The CDR3 runs 13 residues. DNA of the CDR3: TGCGCCAGCCGGAGAGGGACAGGGACTGAAGCTTTCTTT. This codes for CASRRGTGTEAFF.

The gene calls are TRBV7-9 and TRBJ1-5, with no clear D. The CDR3 has 12 residues. From germline, CDR1 is SEHNR and CDR2 FQNEAQ (reference sequence). V was pared by 0 bases and J by 13 bases, with 10 bases between. The CDR3: CASSLAVGRQHF. The CDR3 DNA sequence: TGTGCCAGCAGCTTAGCAGTAGGACGTCAGCATTTT. Variable domain in full (rest from reference TRBV7-9 and TRBJ1-5): DTGVSQNPRHKITKRGQNVTFRCDPISEHNRLYWYRQTLGQGPEFLTYFQNEAQLEKSRLLSDRFSAERPKGSFSTLEIQRTEQGDSAMYLCASSLAVGRQHFGDGTRLSIL.

This clonotype was found a few times. The chain employs TRBV20-1 and TRBJ2-7; TRBD1 is a possible D gene (6 bases). This CDR3 is built from 13 residues. Germline lookup yields CDR1 DFQATT and CDR2 SNEGSKA (reference sequence). Trimming left V 8 bases short and J 3 bases short, with 17 bases between. The CDR3 here is CSKGGPSHYEQYF. CDR3 in DNA: TGCAGTAAAGGGGGACCCAGCCACTACGAGCAGTACTTC.

The chain couples TRBV4-1 to TRBJ1-3, with D possibly being TRBD1 (5 bases). V lost 3 bases to trimming and J lost 2 bases, with 14 bases between them. The CDR3 totals 16 residues. The germline V gene has CDR1 MGHRA and CDR2 YSYEKL. The CDR3 is CASSQPRTQAGNTIYF. CDR3 coding DNA: TGCGCCAGCAGCCAGCCGCGGACACAGGCTGGAAACACCATATATTTT.

In this sample, this clonotype turned up a few times. The chain is built from TRBV28 and TRBJ1-2; 7 bases match TRBD1. Germline-derived CDR1 and CDR2 are MDHEN and SYDVKM. This CDR3 is 15 amino acids long. The V segment lost 5 bases and the J segment 4 bases; nucleotides outside the gene matches: 10. The CDR3 spells CASSARQGRGYGYTF. In DNA form, the CDR3 reads TGTGCCAGCAGTGCCCGACAGGGTAGAGGCTATGGCTACACCTTC.

The chain has TRBV6-5 and TRBJ2-2; TRBD2 might be the D (5 bases). Trimming pared 5 bases from V and 1 base from J, leaving 8 bases between. Germline V gene sequence: CDR1 MNHEY, CDR2 SVGAGI. This CDR3 comprises 14 residues. The CDR3 bases are TGTGCCAGCAGTCCGGACTGGAACACCGGGGAGCTGTTTTTT. Encoded protein: CASSPDWNTGELFF.

This clonotype has a handful of counts. DNA for the CDR3: TGTGCCAGCAGTCCACAACTAGCGGGGTACACAGATACGCAGTATTTT. Translating gives CASSPQLAGYTDTQYF. The chain links TRBV12-3 or TRBV12-4 to TRBJ2-3; 10 bases align to TRBD2. There are 16 residues in the CDR3. V shed 5 bases and J 2 bases; nucleotides not matched to a gene: 7.

With regard to this clonotype: At one end the junction does not follow the germline gene, possibly because of a read error. The CDR3 nucleotides read TGTGCCAGCAGCTTGGCAGGGAGCTCCTACGGGCAGTACTTC. It is translated as CASSLAGSSYGQYF. The chain joins TRBV5-5 to TRBJ2-7; either TRBD1 or TRBD2 may supply D (5 bases each). Germline V gene data show CDR1 as SGHKS and CDR2 as YYEKEE (reference sequence). This CDR3 has 14 residues. The full variable domain, completed using reference TRBV5-5 and TRBJ2-7, is DAGVTQSPTHLIKTRGQQVTLRCSPISGHKSVSWYQQVLGQGPQFIFQYYEKEERGRGNFPDRFSARQFPNYSSELNVNALLLGDSALYLCASSLAGSSYGQYFGPGTRLTVT.

The J gene is TRBJ2-5, the V gene TRBV6-5; possible D gene TRBD1, 5 bases. Per the germline V gene, CDR1 is MNHEY and CDR2 is SVGAGI. This CDR3 comprises 15 residues. V lost 4 bases and J lost 7, with 19 bases in between. The CDR3 DNA sequence: TGTGCCAGCAGTTCGGACACCAGGGCTTTGGGGACCCAGTACTTC. This translates into CASSSDTRALGTQYF.

In its sample, this clonotype was seen a few times. In DNA form, the CDR3 reads TGTGCCAGCAGTCAAAGCGGGACAGGCTACGAGCAGTACTTC. It codes for CASSQSGTGYEQYF. The rearrangement uses TRBV7-2 and TRBJ2-7, with D tentatively TRBD1 (8 bases). The CDR3 extends over 14 amino acids. Trimming took off 6 bases at V and 3 bases at J, with 15 bases between the two ends. Germline CDR1 reads SGHTA; CDR2 reads FQGNSA.

The table lists this clonotype with a few counts. This rearrangement joins TRBV6-5 to TRBJ1-2; D uncertain. The CDR3 is 13 amino acids. Germline CDR1 MNHEY, CDR2 SVGAGI. V was trimmed by 4 bases and J by 6 bases, leaving 12 bases between them. CDR3 sequence reads: CASSWGRSDGYTF. Here the CDR3 DNA reads TGTGCCAGCAGTTGGGGAAGGTCCGATGGCTACACCTTC.

This chain joins TRBV18 and TRBJ2-4; tentative D call: TRBD1 (6 bases). Germline V gene data show CDR1 as KGHSH and CDR2 as LQKENI. The V and J ends lost 3 bases and 13 bases respectively, with 19 bases between them. The CDR3 totals 14 residues. The CDR3 loop is CASSPYLTGQGQYF. The CDR3 nucleotides read TGTGCCAGCTCACCGTACCTGACAGGCCAAGGGCAGTACTTC.

CDR3 bases: TGTGCCATCAGTGAGTTGGAGATGAACACTGAAGCTTTCTTT. Its protein is CAISELEMNTEAFF. The V call is TRBV10-3, the J call TRBJ1-1; D is uncertain. The CDR3 loop spans 14 amino acids. Trimming removed 1 base from V and 0 bases from J, with 6 bases in between. The germline gives CDR1 ENHRY, CDR2 SYGVKD.